The 14 T cell receptor beta chains presented below share a single source sample, sequenced in a study of blood T cell repertoires in COVID-19 (dated by TCRdb to the early 2020s). Libraries were built with the immunoSEQ multiplex PCR assay. TCRdb limited this immuneACCESS table to in-frame rearrangements with V and J called. A share of clones is missing; checked studies link under half to unresolved V genes, and the rest is unexplained. The sample contains approximately 210,000 clones, 80% to 85% of them found a single time. In total, the top ten clones hold just under 9% of the sample. The sample taken for sequencing was PBMCs or T cells enriched from blood (not recorded which). These receptors were obtained from a woman between 45 and 60 years old with acute COVID-19.

J is TRBJ2-3 and V is TRBV18; D is perhaps TRBD1 (5 bases). The ends were cut back, 1 base at V and 6 bases at J, with 8 bases in the middle. Germline assignment: CDR1 KGHSH and CDR2 LQKENI. The CDR3 is 13 residues long. The CDR3 loop reads CASSPQQVDTQYF. CDR3 DNA: TGTGCCAGCTCACCACAACAGGTTGATACGCAGTATTTT.

The chain links TRBV10-1 to TRBJ2-3; 9 positions match TRBD2. The germline CDR1 and CDR2 sequences are WNHNN and SYGVQD (reference sequence). The CDR3 contains 14 residues. Trimming removed 7 bases from V and 5 bases from J; junction bases left unmatched: 7. Written as DNA, the CDR3 is TGCGCCAGCACCGGCGGGGGGGCCGGAGATACGCAGTATTTT. As protein: CASTGGGAGDTQYF.

The genes are TRBV3-1 (or the pseudogene TRBV3-2) and TRBJ2-2, with D perhaps TRBD2 (6 bases). The V gene's germline CDR1 is LGHDT and CDR2 YNNKEL (reference sequence). Trimming took off 1 base at V and 3 bases at J, with 12 bases between the two ends. The CDR3 spans 16 residues. CDR3 DNA sequence: TGTGCCAGCAGCCAAGTCGGGCTAGCGCACACCGGGGAGCTGTTTTTT. Its translation: CASSQVGLAHTGELFF.

The rearrangement uses TRBV7-6 and TRBJ2-7; a possible D gene is TRBD2 (6 bases). Trimming removed 4 bases from V and 3 bases from J, with 19 bases in between. From germline, CDR1 is SGHVS and CDR2 FNYEAQ. The CDR3 loop spans 16 amino acids. In DNA, the CDR3 is TGTGCCAGCAGCTCACGTGGGGGAGGCATGATCTACGAGCAGTACTTC. This codes for CASSSRGGGMIYEQYF.

This clone was seen once. The chain has TRBV3-1 (or the pseudogene TRBV3-2) and TRBJ1-1; the D gene is possibly TRBD1 (5 bases). Germline CDR1 and CDR2: LGHDT and YNNKEL (reference sequence). Trimming pared 6 bases from V and 1 base from J, leaving 15 bases between. This CDR3 has 15 residues. The CDR3 bases are TGTGCCAGCAGACTACGGGACTCCGGGAACACTGAAGCTTTCTTT. It encodes CASRLRDSGNTEAFF.

This clone appeared a few times. The J gene is TRBJ1-4, the V gene TRBV19, with D possibly matching TRBD1 (6 bases). The germline V gene has CDR1 LNHDA and CDR2 SQIVND (reference sequence). With 3 bases removed from V and 8 bases from J, the gap between germline ends came to 16 bases. The CDR3 is 15 amino acids. This CDR3 is CASSINYRESEKLFF. The CDR3 DNA follows: TGTGCCAGTAGTATTAATTACAGGGAGAGCGAAAAACTGTTTTTT. Full variable domain (rest looked up from reference TRBV19 and TRBJ1-4): DGGITQSPKYLFRKEGQNVTLSCEQNLNHDAMYWYRQDPGQGLRLIYYSQIVNDFQKGDIAEGYSVSREKKESFPLTVTSAQKNPTAFYLCASSINYRESEKLFFGSGTQLSVL.

The gene calls are TRBV19 and TRBJ1-1; D is possibly TRBD1 (6 bases). Germline V gene sequence: CDR1 LNHDA, CDR2 SQIVND (reference sequence). The germline V and J ends were trimmed by 5 bases and 1 base, with 8 bases remaining between them. The CDR3 is 13 amino acids. The CDR3 loop is CASSQQGNTEAFF. The CDR3 DNA reads as TGTGCCAGTAGTCAACAGGGGAACACTGAAGCTTTCTTT.

V and J are TRBV24-1 and TRBJ1-2; TRBD1 might be the D (6 bases). Trimming pared 0 bases from V and 7 bases from J, leaving 8 bases between. This CDR3 has 13 residues. The germline gives CDR1 KGHDR, CDR2 SFDVKD. CDR3 amino acids: CATSDLTGFGYTF. Here the CDR3 DNA reads TGTGCCACCAGTGATTTGACAGGGTTTGGCTACACCTTC.

The V call is TRBV6-4, the J call TRBJ2-3; D unclear. The CDR3 sequence is 13 residues long. Germline loops: CDR1 MRHNA, CDR2 SNTAGT. V was shortened by 4 bases and J by 4 bases, with 9 bases between the two germline ends. The CDR3 DNA reads TGTGCCAGCAGTGTCGCCACTTCAGATACGCAGTATTTT. Protein product: CASSVATSDTQYF.

The rearrangement links TRBV7-2 to TRBJ2-1, with TRBD2 matching 9 bases. Germline V lookup: CDR1 SGHTA, CDR2 FQGNSA. Trimming at V came to 4 bases and at J to 6 bases, leaving 7 bases not matched to a gene. The CDR3 runs to 15 residues. The CDR3 bases are TGTGCCAGCAGCTCGATAGCGGGAGTCCTCAATGAGCAGTTCTTC. This codes for CASSSIAGVLNEQFF.

V and J are TRBV7-9 and TRBJ1-2, with 7 nucleotides matching TRBD1. V was clipped by 5 bases and J by 4 bases; unmatched bases: 16. This CDR3 has 17 amino acids. Germline lookup yields CDR1 SEHNR and CDR2 FQNEAQ (reference sequence). The CDR3 bases are TGTGCCAGCAGCCGCCCAGCTGGGACAGCAGGCGTCTATGGCTACACCTTC. Residues: CASSRPAGTAGVYGYTF.

The chain recombines TRBV7-9 with TRBJ1-2, with 9 nucleotides matching TRBD1. With V trimmed by 2 bases and J by 5 bases, 3 bases remained unmatched. The CDR3 runs to 14 residues. Germline V gene lookup returns CDR1 SEHNR and CDR2 FQNEAQ (reference sequence). CDR3 nucleotide sequence: TGTGCCAGCAGCTTAACAGGGGGCGCTTATGGCTACACCTTC. This translates into CASSLTGGAYGYTF.

V is TRBV11-2 and J is TRBJ2-1; 7 bases match TRBD2. J gave up 1 base and V 7 bases, and 7 bases lay outside the gene matches. Germline assignment: CDR1 SGHAT and CDR2 FQNNGV. The CDR3 runs to 15 residues. CDR3 nucleotides: TGTGCCAGCACCGGGGGGAGAGGGTCCTACAATGAGCAGTTCTTC. Amino acids: CASTGGRGSYNEQFF.

V usage is TRBV28 and J usage is TRBJ1-2; TRBD1 is a possible D gene (5 bases). Trimming shortened V by 7 bases and J by 7 bases, and 19 bases separated the two germline ends. Germline V gene sequence: CDR1 MDHEN, CDR2 SYDVKM. The CDR3 length is 14 residues. The CDR3 loop reads CASTTPGRGLGYTF. CDR3 nucleotides: TGTGCCAGCACCACCCCGGGGAGGGGTCTTGGCTACACCTTC.